A single sample is the source of the 16 T cell receptor beta chains below, sequenced in a study of cytomegalovirus exposure and HLA in healthy donors. Use of 60 Vbeta and 13 Jbeta primers characterized the PCR. The repertoire was sequenced with immunoSEQ multiplex PCR; TCRdb's copy has only in-frame clones and lacks some. Among around 260,000 clones listed, 80% were seen once. The sample was PBMCs. The receptors come from a girl aged 2-10 years in good health and CMV-seronegative.

The J gene is TRBJ1-2, the V gene TRBV7-9; TRBD1 matches at 10 bases. This CDR3 spans 16 amino acids. J gave up 2 bases and V 5 bases, and 8 bases lay outside the gene matches. The germline V gene encodes CDR1 SEHNR and CDR2 FQNEAQ (reference sequence). The CDR3 coding sequence is TGTGCCAGCAGCAAAGAACCGGGACAGGGGAACTATGGCTACACCTTC. Protein: CASSKEPGQGNYGYTF.

This rearrangement joins TRBV11-2 to TRBJ2-3; 11 nucleotides match TRBD2. The CDR3 is 15 amino acids. Germline V gene sequence: CDR1 SGHAT, CDR2 FQNNGV. V dropped 6 bases and J dropped 6; count of bases not matched to a gene: 8. The DNA for the CDR3 is TGTGCCAGCAGAAAACTAGCGGGAGCATTGGATACGCAGTATTTT. It yields the protein CASRKLAGALDTQYF.

CDR3 sequence: CASSYTGGGNTIYF. CDR3 in DNA: TGTGCCAGCAGTTATACAGGGGGAGGAAACACCATATATTTT. The chain joins TRBV6-5 to TRBJ1-3, with 8 bases lining up with TRBD1. J gave up 4 bases and V 3 bases, and 2 bases lay outside the gene matches. The CDR3 extends over 14 amino acids. Germline V gives CDR1 MNHEY, CDR2 SVGAGI.

This clone was observed a handful of times. V usage is TRBV4-2 and J usage is TRBJ2-5; D perhaps matches TRBD1 (6 bases). The V end was cut by 0 bases, the J end by 5 bases, with 10 bases between. The CDR3 is 14 amino acids. CDR1 and CDR2 from the germline V gene are LGHNA and YNFKEQ. The CDR3 region is CASSQDNRVETQYF. The CDR3 nucleotides are TGTGCCAGCAGCCAAGATAACAGGGTCGAGACCCAGTACTTC.

This clone was seen once. The chain has TRBV19 and TRBJ2-7, with 10 bases identical to TRBD2. The V gene's germline CDR1 is LNHDA and CDR2 SQIVND (reference sequence). This CDR3 has 13 residues. V was clipped by 6 bases and J by 3 bases; unmatched bases: 2. CDR3 loop: CASRASGSYEQYF. Here the CDR3 DNA reads TGTGCCAGTAGGGCTAGCGGGAGCTACGAGCAGTACTTC.

The chain couples TRBV5-6 to TRBJ2-7; the D is unclear. This CDR3 comprises 14 residues. Germline V gives CDR1 SGHDT, CDR2 YYEEEE. Trimming took off 4 bases at V and 2 bases at J, with 13 bases between the two ends. The CDR3 DNA reads TGTGCCAGCAGCGTGAGTTCCTTCACCTACGAGCAGTACTTC. This codes for CASSVSSFTYEQYF.

The chain links TRBV29-1 to TRBJ1-1; unclear D gene. Trimming pared 2 bases from V and 5 bases from J, leaving 15 bases between. The CDR3 length is 14 residues. Per germline, CDR1 SQVTM and CDR2 ANQGSEA. CDR3 protein: CSVEYLARKTEAFF. The CDR3 nucleotides are TGCAGCGTTGAATACTTAGCCCGGAAAACTGAAGCTTTCTTT.

This chain joins TRBV6-5 and TRBJ2-3; 9 nucleotides match TRBD1. Trimming cost V 5 bases and J 4 bases; bases outside gene matches: 7. CDR1 is MNHEY, CDR2 SVGAGI, per germline. The CDR3 runs 15 residues. In DNA form, the CDR3 reads TGTGCCAGCAGTGTTGCGACAGGGGGGGCAGATACGCAGTATTTT. This gives the protein CASSVATGGADTQYF.

The V gene is TRBV6-5, the J gene TRBJ1-2, with D possibly being TRBD1 (6 bases). V was cut by 5 bases and J by 4 bases, with 8 bases left in between. This CDR3 contains 12 residues. Germline lookup yields CDR1 MNHEY and CDR2 SVGAGI. The CDR3 spells CASSPGVYGYTF. In nucleotides, the CDR3 is TGTGCCAGCAGTCCAGGGGTCTATGGCTACACCTTC.

The rearrangement links TRBV27 to TRBJ2-2, with 7 bases that match TRBD2. V was clipped by 4 bases and J by 7 bases; unmatched bases: 9. Germline V lookup: CDR1 MNHEY, CDR2 SMNVEV (reference sequence). CDR3 length equals 15 residues. CDR3 in DNA: TGTGCCAGCAGTTGGGCGACTAGCAGGCACGGGGAGCTGTTTTTT. This codes for CASSWATSRHGELFF.

The chain recombines TRBV5-1 with TRBJ1-4, with 10 bases fitting TRBD1. Germline trimming cut 1 base from V and 0 bases from J; bases unmatched to any gene: 9. This CDR3 contains 19 residues. CDR1 and CDR2 from the germline V gene are SGHRS and YFSETQ. Here the CDR3 reads CASSLRDRGIWATNEKLFF. For the CDR3, the DNA is TGCGCCAGCAGCTTGCGGGACAGGGGCATCTGGGCAACTAATGAAAAACTGTTTTTT. Variable domain in full (rest from reference TRBV5-1 and TRBJ1-4): KAGVTQTPRYLIKTRGQQVTLSCSPISGHRSVSWYQQTPGQGLQFLFEYFSETQRNKGNFPGRFSGRQFSNSRSEMNVSTLELGDSALYLCASSLRDRGIWATNEKLFFGSGTQLSVL.

This clone was seen a single time. The rearrangement uses TRBV2 and TRBJ1-1; D gene ambiguous. This CDR3 is built from 16 residues. V was shortened by 1 base and J by 6 bases, with 18 bases between the two germline ends. The germline gives CDR1 SNHLY, CDR2 FYNNEI. CDR3 in DNA: TGTGCCAGCAGTGAAGGCAGGTTGGAGGGCGGCGCTGAAGCTTTCTTT. Translating gives CASSEGRLEGGAEAFF.

J is TRBJ2-1 and V is TRBV6-1; D might be TRBD1 (6 bases). The germline V gene has CDR1 MNHNS and CDR2 SASEGT. The CDR3 is made up of 15 amino acids. V was cut by 8 bases and J by 8 bases, with 22 bases left in between. CDR3 nucleotides: TGTGCCAGCCTTCCCGGGACAAAGGTTGGCGATGAGCAGTTCTTC. Encoded protein: CASLPGTKVGDEQFF.

The rearrangement joins TRBV19 to TRBJ2-1; TRBD2 matches 9 bases. The V gene's germline CDR1 is LNHDA and CDR2 SQIVND (reference sequence). Trimming cost V 3 bases and J 4 bases; bases outside gene matches: 1. This CDR3 has 14 residues. The CDR3 loop is CASSISGSYNEQFF. CDR3 bases: TGTGCCAGTAGTATTAGCGGGAGTTACAATGAGCAGTTCTTC.

V and J are TRBV28 and TRBJ2-1; D perhaps matches TRBD1 (6 bases). Trimming took off 6 bases at V and 8 bases at J, with 23 bases between the two ends. Germline V lookup: CDR1 MDHEN, CDR2 SYDVKM. This CDR3 spans 16 amino acids. CDR3 coding DNA: TGTGCCAGCAGGCCTACGGGGACAAGCCGAGGCGATGAGCAGTTCTTC. The encoded protein is CASRPTGTSRGDEQFF.

The CDR3 nucleotides read TGTGCCAGCAGTAATGGACAGACCTACGAGCAGTACTTC. This encodes CASSNGQTYEQYF. The chain uses TRBV6-5 and TRBJ2-7, with D maybe TRBD1 (6 bases). Per the germline V gene, CDR1 is MNHEY and CDR2 is SVGAGI. Trimming took 5 bases from V and 2 from J, leaving 10 bases between them. This CDR3 comprises 13 residues.